This TCR beta chain was captured in a study of CD8 T cells in Susac syndrome. V was pared by 0 bases and J by 2 bases, with 9 bases between. Germline assignment: CDR1 SGHRS and CDR2 YFSETQ. The CDR3 has 14 residues. Reverse transcription of roughly 0.45 to 1 ug RNA was carried out with random hexamers. TCRdb used MiXCR to reprocess the immunoSEQ multiplex PCR reads, holding one entry per CDR3 protein. The table shows about 150,000 distinct CDR3 sequences, with approximately 95% occurring only once. The sample consisted of CD4+ T cells from PBMCs. The chain couples TRBV5-1 to TRBJ2-7; D unresolved. The receptor comes from a human donor with Susac syndrome. CDR3 sequence reads: CASSLEAQTYEQYF. As DNA, the CDR3 is TGCGCCAGCAGCTTGGAAGCACAGACCTACGAGCAGTACTTC.